A selection of T cell receptor beta chains follows, all from one sample in a study of T cells after yellow fever vaccination. Using its own MiXCR run on the 5' RACE reads, TCRdb lists one record per CDR3 protein. Found here are some 70,000 distinct CDR3 sequences, approximately 7% of them singletons; the top ten hold about 40%. The material was CD8+ T cells sorted from PBMCs, obtained 35 to 50 days after the first yellow fever vaccination. These receptors came from a man between 18 and 29 years old who received the YFV17D yellow fever vaccine. Both conserved end residues are part of each CDR3. The order of the fields is clone size, V gene, D gene, J gene, CDR3 protein, CDR3 DNA. The D gene is left open where the match is weak. Clone size appears in some rows only: once, few, many, or a class for an expanded clone.

many	TRBV15	NA	TRBJ2-2	CATSSDKFTGELFF	TGTGCCACCAGCAGTGACAAATTCACCGGGGAGCTGTTTTTT
many	TRBV6-5	NA	TRBJ1-5	CASSYRQNSNQPQHF	TGTGCCAGCAGTTACCGACAGAATAGCAATCAGCCCCAGCATTTT
NA	TRBV4-2	NA	TRBJ1-2	CASSQDRGGADYGYTF	TGTGCCAGCAGCCAAGATCGCGGGGGCGCCGACTATGGCTACACCTTC
many	TRBV5-1	NA	TRBJ2-1	CASSLRGTGSHEQFF	TGCGCCAGCAGCTTGCGCGGTACAGGGTCTCATGAGCAGTTCTTC
NA	TRBV6-2/TRBV6-3	NA	TRBJ1-2	CASGSGSFHTF	TGTGCCAGCGGGTCCGGGTCCTTTCACACCTTC
many	TRBV4-1	TRBD2	TRBJ2-1	CASSQDPGTSGLYNEQFF	TGCGCCAGCAGCCAAGATCCGGGGACTAGCGGTTTGTACAATGAGCAGTTCTTC
few	TRBV6-1	TRBD2	TRBJ2-5	CASSDEGRGGRETQYF	TGTGCCAGCAGTGACGAAGGGCGGGGGGGCCGGGAGACCCAGTACTTC
NA	TRBV30	NA	TRBJ2-3	CAWKLVGGPTDTQYF	TGTGCCTGGAAATTGGTGGGGGGCCCGACAGATACGCAGTATTTT
many	TRBV7-8	TRBD1	TRBJ2-3	CASSFVPGQGAADTQYF	TGTGCCAGCAGCTTTGTACCGGGACAGGGGGCCGCAGATACGCAGTATTTT
many	TRBV20-1	NA	TRBJ2-7	CSAEGEDSRRDEQYF	TGCAGTGCCGAGGGTGAGGACAGCCGGAGGGACGAGCAGTACTTC
many	TRBV10-3	NA	TRBJ2-2	CAISEVTATGELFF	TGTGCCATCAGTGAGGTGACAGCCACCGGGGAGCTGTTTTTT
many	TRBV12-3/TRBV12-4	TRBD2	TRBJ2-4	CASSLSAGGRDIQYF	TGTGCCAGCAGTTTATCAGCGGGGGGAAGGGACATTCAGTACTTC
NA	TRBV19	NA	TRBJ2-2	CASSAGPSTGELFF	TGTGCCAGTAGTGCGGGACCTTCCACCGGGGAGCTGTTTTTT